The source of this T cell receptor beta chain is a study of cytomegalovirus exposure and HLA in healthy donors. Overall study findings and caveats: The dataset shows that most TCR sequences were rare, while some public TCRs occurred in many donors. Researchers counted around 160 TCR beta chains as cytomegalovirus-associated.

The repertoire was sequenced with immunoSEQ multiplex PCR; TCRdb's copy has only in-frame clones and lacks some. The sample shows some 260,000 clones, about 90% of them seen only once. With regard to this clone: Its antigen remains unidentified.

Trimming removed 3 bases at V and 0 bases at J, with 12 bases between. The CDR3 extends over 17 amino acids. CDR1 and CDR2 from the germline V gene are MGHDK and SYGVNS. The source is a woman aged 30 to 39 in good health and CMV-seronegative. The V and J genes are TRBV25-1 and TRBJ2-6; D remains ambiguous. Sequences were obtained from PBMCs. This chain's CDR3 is CASSDPEVVSGANVLTF. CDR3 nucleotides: TGTGCCAGCAGTGACCCCGAGGTCGTCTCTGGGGCCAACGTCCTGACTTTC.